The 23 T cell receptor beta chains below come from one sample, sequenced in a study of blood T cell repertoires in COVID-19. Only in-frame clones appear in the TCRdb table, and some are missing; sequencing was by immunoSEQ multiplex PCR. The table includes 240,000 or so clones, about 90% detected once. Sequencing was performed on PBMCs or T cells enriched from blood (not recorded which). These receptors were taken from a woman in her 40s with acute COVID-19.

V and J are TRBV9 and TRBJ2-3, with D tentatively TRBD2 (6 bases). The CDR3 contains 13 residues. V lost 5 bases and J lost 6, with 13 bases in between. Germline loops: CDR1 SGDLS, CDR2 YYNGEE. In DNA, the CDR3 is TGTGCCAGCAGAGGCGGGGCGGAGGATACGCAGTATTTT. Translated, it gives CASRGGAEDTQYF.

The rearrangement uses TRBV2 and TRBJ2-1; D not resolved. This CDR3 is 16 amino acids long. From germline, CDR1 is SNHLY and CDR2 FYNNEI. The ends were cut back, 1 base at V and 3 bases at J, with 13 bases in the middle. The CDR3 sequence: CASSEEAASNYNEQFF. CDR3 nucleotides: TGTGCCAGCAGTGAAGAGGCGGCAAGCAACTACAATGAGCAGTTCTTC.

This chain uses TRBV3-1 (or the pseudogene TRBV3-2) with TRBJ2-7, with TRBD2 matching 12 bases. Germline CDR1 LGHDT, CDR2 YNNKEL (reference sequence). V lost 6 bases, J lost 4 bases, and 7 bases stayed unmatched. This CDR3 is built from 15 residues. The CDR3 is CASSQRLAGAYEQYF. The CDR3 nucleotides read TGTGCCAGCAGTCAAAGACTAGCGGGAGCGTACGAGCAGTACTTC.

The chain joins TRBV2 to TRBJ2-3, with 9 bases matching TRBD1. The germline CDR1 and CDR2 sequences are SNHLY and FYNNEI. Unmatched junction bases numbered 9, after V lost 6 bases and J lost 5 bases. This CDR3 comprises 15 residues. The CDR3 DNA reads TGTGCCAGCAGCGTAGAGGGACAGGGACTAGATACGCAGTATTTT. Translated: CASSVEGQGLDTQYF.

The rearrangement uses TRBV7-9 and TRBJ2-2; 8 positions agree with TRBD2. The germline CDR1 and CDR2 sequences are SEHNR and FQNEAQ (reference sequence). The CDR3 is made up of 14 amino acids. V was pared by 5 bases and J by 6 bases, with 5 bases of the junction left unmatched. The CDR3 DNA is TGTGCCAGCAGCGTAAGCGGGAGCGCCGGGGAGCTGTTTTTT. Encoded protein: CASSVSGSAGELFF.

In its sample, this clone was seen a few times. The chain recombines TRBV18 with TRBJ2-3; 8 bases are shared with TRBD1. CDR1 is KGHSH and CDR2 is LQKENI in the germline V gene. The length of the CDR3 is 17 residues. J lost 6 bases, V lost 5 bases, and 16 bases had no gene match. This CDR3 is CASSSENRDRRVDTQYF. In nucleotides, the CDR3 is TGTGCCAGCTCATCAGAAAACCGGGACAGGAGGGTGGATACGCAGTATTTT.

The chain employs TRBV6-6 and TRBJ2-3; TRBD2 matches 8 bases. The V segment lost 10 bases and the J segment 2 bases; nucleotides outside the gene matches: 8. The CDR3 is 14 amino acids. The germline gives CDR1 MNHNY, CDR2 SVGAGI (reference sequence). The CDR3 DNA is TGTGCCATGAGAGCGGGAGAGGCCACAGATACGCAGTATTTT. This sequence encodes CAMRAGEATDTQYF.

J is TRBJ1-2 and V is TRBV7-9, with no clear D. V was clipped by 2 bases and J by 0 bases, with 7 bases between them. The CDR3 spans 14 residues. The V gene's germline CDR1 is SEHNR and CDR2 FQNEAQ (reference sequence). Here the CDR3 DNA reads TGTGCCAGCAGCTTAATCCCGGCTAACTATGGCTACACCTTC. Amino acid sequence: CASSLIPANYGYTF.

The chain is built from TRBV30 and TRBJ1-2; D is perhaps TRBD1 (6 bases). Per the germline V gene, CDR1 is GTSNPN and CDR2 is SVGIG (reference sequence). The CDR3 contains 14 residues. The V gene lost 2 bases and the J gene lost 4 bases, with 14 bases spanning the gap. As DNA, the CDR3 is TGTGCCTGGAGTCCAGGGGATACCCTCTATGGCTACACCTTC. It encodes CAWSPGDTLYGYTF. The full variable domain, with the rest looked up from reference TRBV30 and TRBJ1-2, is SQTIHQWPATLVQPVGSPLSLECTVEGTSNPNLYWYRQAAGRGLQLLFYSVGIGQISSEVPQNLSASRPQDRQFILSSKKLLLSDSGFYLCAWSPGDTLYGYTFGSGTRLTVV.

The chain recombines TRBV9 with TRBJ1-2, with TRBD1 as a possible D gene (6 bases). Germline loops: CDR1 SGDLS, CDR2 YYNGEE. The CDR3 contains 15 residues. V was cut by 4 bases and J by 5 bases, with 18 bases left in between. CDR3 in amino acids: CASSPSPKQGYGYTF. The CDR3 DNA sequence: TGTGCCAGCAGCCCATCTCCGAAGCAGGGGTATGGCTACACCTTC.

The V call is TRBV19, the J call TRBJ1-3; a possible D gene is TRBD1 (5 bases). CDR3 size: 14 residues. The germline gives CDR1 LNHDA, CDR2 SQIVND (reference sequence). With 3 bases removed from V and 2 bases from J, the gap between germline ends came to 8 bases. The CDR3 region is CASSIPGAGNTIYF. In DNA, the CDR3 is TGTGCCAGTAGTATCCCGGGGGCTGGAAACACCATATATTTT.

The V and J genes are TRBV9 and TRBJ2-3, with TRBD2 matching over 8 bases. The CDR3 consists of 17 residues. From germline, CDR1 is SGDLS and CDR2 YYNGEE. V was pared by 0 bases and J by 2 bases, with 8 bases of the junction left unmatched. The CDR3 region is CASSVEAGGVVTDTQYF. CDR3 sequence (DNA): TGTGCCAGCAGCGTAGAGGCGGGGGGAGTGGTCACAGATACGCAGTATTTT. Full variable domain (missing parts from reference TRBV9 and TRBJ2-3): DSGVTQTPKHLITATGQRVTLRCSPRSGDLSVYWYQQSLDQGLQFLIQYYNGEERAKGNILERFSAQQFPDLHSELNLSSLELGDSALYFCASSVEAGGVVTDTQYFGPGTRLTVL.

The rearrangement joins TRBV18 to TRBJ2-3; 7 bases are shared with TRBD2. Germline lookup yields CDR1 KGHSH and CDR2 LQKENI. The CDR3 consists of 15 residues. Trimming took 3 bases from V and 3 from J; bases not matched to a gene: 6. CDR3 amino acids: CASSPAGRATDTQYF. The CDR3 DNA sequence: TGTGCCAGCTCACCTGCGGGGAGGGCGACAGATACGCAGTATTTT.

The chain carries TRBV5-1 and TRBJ1-1; 8 positions agree with TRBD1. Germline V gives CDR1 SGHRS, CDR2 YFSETQ. The J segment lost 1 base and the V segment lost 1 base, leaving 3 bases of the junction unmatched. CDR3 length: 15 amino acids. CDR3 region: CASSLRDRRNTEAFF. CDR3 nucleotides: TGCGCCAGCAGCTTGAGGGACAGGAGGAACACTGAAGCTTTCTTT.

The V call is TRBV5-4, the J call TRBJ2-1, with D uncertain. The V gene lost 4 bases and the J gene lost 10 bases, with 9 bases spanning the gap. Looked up from germline, CDR1 is SGHNT and CDR2 is YYREEE (reference sequence). CDR3 size: 11 residues. CDR3 amino acids: CASSANLEQFF. The CDR3 region has the DNA TGTGCCAGCAGCGCCAACTTGGAGCAGTTCTTC.

V usage is TRBV25-1 and J usage is TRBJ2-3; D perhaps matches TRBD1 (5 bases). Germline V CDR1 and CDR2: MGHDK, SYGVNS. The CDR3 is made up of 16 amino acids. The V gene lost 5 bases and the J gene lost 0 bases, with 15 bases spanning the gap. The CDR3 DNA follows: TGTGCCAGCAGTCTACAGGCAGGCGCTAGCACAGATACGCAGTATTTT. Residues: CASSLQAGASTDTQYF.

The chain links TRBV11-3 to TRBJ1-1; D remains ambiguous. This CDR3 region has 13 residues. Trimming pared 1 base from V and 0 bases from J, leaving 3 bases between. Germline-derived CDR1 and CDR2 are SGHNT and YENEEA. The CDR3 DNA reads as TGTGCCAGCAGCTTAGTAATGAACACTGAAGCTTTCTTT. Amino acid sequence: CASSLVMNTEAFF.

The V call is TRBV7-2, the J call TRBJ1-4; D gene unclear. CDR1 is SGHTA, CDR2 FQGNSA, per germline. Trimming cost V 5 bases and J 5 bases, with 15 bases left between them. The CDR3 covers 15 residues. CDR3 in amino acids: CASSLQRGPNEKLFF. CDR3 sequence (DNA): TGTGCCAGCAGCCTTCAAAGAGGGCCCAATGAAAAACTGTTTTTT.

V usage is TRBV11-2 and J usage is TRBJ2-3, with D unclear. The CDR3 covers 15 residues. V shed 0 bases and J shed 5 bases, with 12 bases lying between them. Germline lookup yields CDR1 SGHAT and CDR2 FQNNGV. CDR3 protein: CASSLDLYSGDTQYF. In nucleotides, the CDR3 is TGTGCCAGCAGCTTAGATCTTTATTCGGGAGATACGCAGTATTTT.

Comment on this clone: The sample contains more than one DNA sequence encoding this CDR3. The chain links TRBV5-1 to TRBJ2-5; 8 nucleotides align to TRBD1. The V segment lost 0 bases and the J segment 2 bases; nucleotides outside the gene matches: 3. This CDR3 is built from 15 residues. CDR1 SGHRS and CDR2 YFSETQ come from the germline V gene. The CDR3 region is CASSLAGTGQETQYF. CDR3 nucleotides: TGCGCCAGCAGCTTGGCAGGGACAGGACAAGAGACCCAGTACTTC. The entire variable domain, with the rest obtained from reference TRBV5-1 and TRBJ2-5, is as follows: KAGVTQTPRYLIKTRGQQVTLSCSPISGHRSVSWYQQTPGQGLQFLFEYFSETQRNKGNFPGRFSGRQFSNSRSEMNVSTLELGDSALYLCASSLAGTGQETQYFGPGTRLLVL.

V is TRBV23-1 and J is TRBJ2-2; 8 positions match TRBD1. TRBV23-1 is assigned to the ORF class and has an uncertain function. After removal of 2 bases from V and 7 bases from J, the junction contained 12 bases not matched to a gene. This CDR3 has 17 amino acids. The CDR3 nucleotides are TGCGCCAGCAGTCAAACCCTGGGCAGGGGGCTGATCGGGGAGCTGTTTTTT. It specifies CASSQTLGRGLIGELFF.

The chain carries TRBV19 and TRBJ2-7; unclear D gene. The CDR3 contains 15 residues. V dropped 2 bases and J dropped 0 bases, with 11 bases sitting between them. From germline, CDR1 is LNHDA and CDR2 SQIVND (reference sequence). For the CDR3, the DNA is TGTGCCAGTAGTATATCTACAGCTTTCTCCTACGAGCAGTACTTC. Amino acids: CASSISTAFSYEQYF.

This clone was detected only a few times. The chain carries TRBV30 and TRBJ2-3; 9 nucleotides match TRBD1. The CDR3 runs 16 residues. Germline V gene lookup returns CDR1 GTSNPN and CDR2 SVGIG (reference sequence). Trimming took 3 bases from V and 4 from J; bases not matched to a gene: 11. CDR3 DNA: TGTGCCTGGAGAGACAGGACAGGGGCATTAGCAGATACGCAGTATTTT. It codes for CAWRDRTGALADTQYF. Full variable domain (remainder filled in from reference TRBV30 and TRBJ2-3): SQTIHQWPATLVQPVGSPLSLECTVEGTSNPNLYWYRQAAGRGLQLLFYSVGIGQISSEVPQNLSASRPQDRQFILSSKKLLLSDSGFYLCAWRDRTGALADTQYFGPGTRLTVL.